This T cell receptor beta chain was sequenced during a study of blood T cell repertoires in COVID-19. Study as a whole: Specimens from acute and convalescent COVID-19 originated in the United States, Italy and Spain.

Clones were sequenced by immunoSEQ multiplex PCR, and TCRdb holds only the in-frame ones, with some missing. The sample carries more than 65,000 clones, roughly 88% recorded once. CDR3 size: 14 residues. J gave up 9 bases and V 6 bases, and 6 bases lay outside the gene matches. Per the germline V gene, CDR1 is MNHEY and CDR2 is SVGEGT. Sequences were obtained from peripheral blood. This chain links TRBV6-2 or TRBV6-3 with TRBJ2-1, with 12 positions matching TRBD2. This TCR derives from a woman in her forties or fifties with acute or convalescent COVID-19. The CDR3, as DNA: TGTGCCAGCAGCCGCGGACTAGCGGGGCTTGAGCAGTTCTTC. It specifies CASSRGLAGLEQFF.